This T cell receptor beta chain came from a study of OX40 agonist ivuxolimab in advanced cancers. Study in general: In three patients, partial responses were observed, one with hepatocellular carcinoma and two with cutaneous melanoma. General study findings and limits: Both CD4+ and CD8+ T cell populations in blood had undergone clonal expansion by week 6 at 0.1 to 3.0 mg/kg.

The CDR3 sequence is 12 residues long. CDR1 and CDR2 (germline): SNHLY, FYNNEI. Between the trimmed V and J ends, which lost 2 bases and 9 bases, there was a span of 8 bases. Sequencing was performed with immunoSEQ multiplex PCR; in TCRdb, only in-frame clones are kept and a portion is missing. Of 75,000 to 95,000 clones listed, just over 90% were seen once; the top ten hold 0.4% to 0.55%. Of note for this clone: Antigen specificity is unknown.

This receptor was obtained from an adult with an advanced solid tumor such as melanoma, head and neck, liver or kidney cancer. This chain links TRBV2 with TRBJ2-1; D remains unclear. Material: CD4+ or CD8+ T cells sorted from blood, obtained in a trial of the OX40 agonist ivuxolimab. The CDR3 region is CASSELVGEQFF. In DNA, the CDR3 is TGTGCCAGCAGTGAATTGGTGGGTGAGCAGTTCTTC.